These 4 T cell receptor beta chains came from one sample sequenced in a study of Ad26.COV2.S vaccination and SARS-CoV-2 variants. Only in-frame clones appear in the TCRdb table, and some are missing; sequencing was by immunoSEQ multiplex PCR. The table shows 87,000 or so clones, with 82% occurring only once. The specimen was peripheral blood, collected after recovery from COVID-19. The receptors come from a human donor who had recovered from COVID-19.

The CDR3 region is CASSSSGNEQFF. CDR3 nucleotide sequence: TGTGCCAGCAGCTCCTCAGGTAATGAGCAGTTCTTC. V and J are TRBV28 and TRBJ2-1; the D is unclear. The V and J ends lost 6 bases and 7 bases respectively, with 10 bases between them. The CDR3 runs to 12 residues. The V gene's germline CDR1 is MDHEN and CDR2 SYDVKM.

V usage is TRBV19 and J usage is TRBJ2-4, with 8 bases matching TRBD1. There are 12 residues in the CDR3. CDR1 LNHDA and CDR2 SQIVND come from the germline V gene (reference sequence). The trim removed 6 bases at V and 11 bases at J, leaving 6 bases unmatched. CDR3 bases: TGTGCCAGTAGGGCCGGGACAGGTTTTCAGTACTTC. Translating it yields CASRAGTGFQYF.

The chain employs TRBV19 and TRBJ1-2; D is unclear. CDR3 size: 15 residues. Trimming shortened V by 0 bases and J by 4 bases, and 12 bases separated the two germline ends. Germline V gene data show CDR1 as LNHDA and CDR2 as SQIVND (reference sequence). CDR3 region: CASSIDRGDSYGYTF. CDR3 in DNA: TGTGCCAGTAGTATAGATCGCGGCGACTCCTATGGCTACACCTTC.

This clone was found once. The gene calls are TRBV24-1 and TRBJ2-1; D unresolved. The CDR3 is made up of 16 amino acids. Germline V gives CDR1 KGHDR, CDR2 SFDVKD. The V end was cut by 1 base, the J end by 1 base, with 10 bases between. For the CDR3, the DNA is TGTGCCACCAGTGATTTCCAGGCTTCGTCCTACAATGAGCAGTTCTTC. This encodes CATSDFQASSYNEQFF.